These T cell receptor beta chains were read from a single sample in a study of early T cells in non-severe SARS-CoV-2 infection. TCRdb recomputed calls from the 5' RACE reads with MiXCR, one row per CDR3 protein. There are approximately 71,000 distinct CDR3 sequences in the sample; roughly 11% occur only once, and 6.4% lies in the top ten. The sequenced sample was whole blood. These receptors were obtained from an adult who was a healthcare worker with PCR-confirmed SARS-CoV-2 infection or an uninfected control (not recorded which). Both conserved end residues are part of each CDR3. A D gene is named only where the DNA matches it firmly. Expanded clones get a size class; other rows say once, few or many, or leave the size out.

j_call d_call clone_size v_call cdr3_aa cdr3_nt
TRBJ2-5 . . TRBV20-1 CSREALGETQYF TGCAGCCGCGAGGCCCTCGGAGAGACCCAGTACTTC
TRBJ2-1 TRBD2 . TRBV7-9 CASSLGGRAGEGNEQFF TGTGCCAGCAGCTTAGGGGGAAGAGCGGGAGAGGGGAATGAGCAGTTCTTC
TRBJ2-1 . . TRBV20-1 CSAGTAGDSGEQFF TGCAGTGCTGGGACAGCGGGAGATTCGGGGGAGCAGTTCTTC
TRBJ1-1 . few TRBV5-5 CASSLLSGKNTEAFF TGTGCCAGCAGCTTGCTTTCAGGGAAGAACACTGAAGCTTTCTTT
TRBJ2-5 . . TRBV7-9 CASSPNLGGETQYF TGTGCCAGCAGCCCTAATTTGGGAGGAGAGACCCAGTACTTC
TRBJ2-3 . few TRBV4-2 CASSQYSATDTQYF TGTGCCAGCAGCCAATACAGCGCCACAGATACGCAGTATTTT
TRBJ2-1 . . TRBV4-1 CASSQAGDLAGEQFF TGCGCCAGCAGCCAAGCGGGGGATCTGGCGGGCGAGCAGTTCTTC
TRBJ2-1 . . TRBV3-1 CASSQEDTLNEQFF TGTGCCAGCAGCCAAGAAGACACCTTAAATGAGCAGTTCTTC
TRBJ2-7 . . TRBV6-6 CASSFVRGYEQYF TGTGCCAGCAGTTTCGTAAGGGGGTACGAGCAGTACTTC
TRBJ2-6 . many TRBV12-3/TRBV12-4 CASSFSGSGANVLTF TGTGCCAGCAGTTTTTCGGGTTCTGGGGCCAACGTCCTGACTTTC
TRBJ2-7 . many TRBV4-1 CASSSKSDSHHEQYF TGCGCCAGCAGCTCCAAGTCGGACTCCCACCACGAGCAGTACTTC
TRBJ2-1 TRBD2 . TRBV7-9 CASSIPGLASPRDFF TGTGCCAGCAGCATACCGGGACTAGCTTCACCTAGGGATTTCTTC
TRBJ2-7 TRBD1 . TRBV28 CASSRPDRGEQYF TGTGCCAGCAGTCGGCCCGACAGGGGCGAGCAGTACTTC
TRBJ2-3 . few TRBV6-5 CASRLRPTTDTQYF TGTGCCAGCAGGTTGAGGCCCACGACAGATACGCAGTATTTT
TRBJ2-7 . . TRBV2 CASRGPGLGEQYF TGTGCCAGCAGAGGTCCGGGACTGGGGGAGCAGTACTTC
TRBJ2-7 TRBD1 . TRBV6-1 CASSESFRGREQYF TGTGCCAGCAGTGAATCGTTCAGGGGGCGCGAGCAGTACTTC
TRBJ1-4 . few TRBV7-2 CASSLALGGNEKLFF TGTGCCAGCAGCTTAGCGCTCGGCGGGAATGAAAAACTGTTTTTT
TRBJ2-7 TRBD2 many TRBV19 CASSIGLAAIYEQYF TGTGCCAGTAGTATCGGGCTAGCGGCGATCTACGAGCAGTACTTC
TRBJ2-7 . many TRBV12-3/TRBV12-4 CASSFGTGLSYEQYF TGTGCCAGCAGTTTTGGTACAGGGCTCTCCTACGAGCAGTACTTC
TRBJ2-4 TRBD2 . TRBV10-3 CAISDPRGGGENIQYF TGTGCCATCAGTGACCCGAGGGGCGGGGGTGAAAACATTCAGTACTTC
TRBJ2-7 TRBD2 many TRBV20-1 CSASGTSEYEQYF TGCAGTGCTTCCGGGACTAGCGAGTACGAGCAGTACTTC
TRBJ2-3 . many TRBV5-6 CASSSEYGDTQYF TGTGCCAGCAGCTCGGAGTATGGAGATACGCAGTATTTT
TRBJ1-1 . . TRBV11-2 CASSLAYTEAFF TGTGCCAGCAGCTTAGCCTACACTGAAGCTTTCTTT
TRBJ2-4 . . TRBV7-2 CASSLTVGIGENIQYF TGTGCCAGCAGCTTAACCGTCGGGATTGGCGAAAACATTCAGTACTTC
TRBJ2-3 TRBD2 . TRBV7-6 CASSLGLAPASLADTQYF TGTGCCAGCAGCTTAGGACTAGCCCCGGCTAGCTTGGCAGATACGCAGTATTTT
TRBJ2-1 . many TRBV9 CASGEQGEQFF TGTGCCAGCGGGGAGCAGGGTGAGCAGTTCTTC
TRBJ2-2 TRBD2 few TRBV27 CASSLTSGRTGELFF TGTGCCAGCAGTTTAACTAGCGGGAGAACCGGGGAGCTGTTTTTT
TRBJ2-1 TRBD2 . TRBV20-1 CSGQRDVNEQFF TGCAGTGGTCAGCGGGATGTAAATGAGCAGTTCTTC
TRBJ1-2 . . TRBV4-3 CASSQDPYGYTF TGCGCCAGCAGCCAAGACCCCTATGGCTACACCTTC
TRBJ2-1 . many TRBV9 CASSVGGTGANEQFF TGTGCCAGCAGCGTAGGTGGTACCGGAGCCAATGAGCAGTTCTTC
TRBJ2-1 . many TRBV12-3/TRBV12-4 CASSFGNEQFF TGTGCCAGCAGTTTCGGGAATGAGCAGTTCTTC
TRBJ2-3 . many TRBV5-1 CASSQGDVRTDTQYF TGCGCCAGCTCACAAGGGGATGTAAGGACAGATACGCAGTATTTT
TRBJ1-4 . . TRBV18 CASSPGEKLFF TGTGCCAGCTCACCGGGGGAAAAACTGTTTTTT
TRBJ2-7 . . TRBV20-1 CSALADSYEQYF TGCAGTGCCCTTGCGGACTCCTACGAGCAGTACTTC
TRBJ2-5 . . TRBV20-1 CSASVYQETQYF TGCAGTGCTAGCGTGTACCAAGAGACCCAGTACTTC
TRBJ1-2 . . TRBV27 CASSPWGLSYGYTF TGTGCCAGCAGCCCTTGGGGGCTGAGCTATGGCTACACCTTC
TRBJ2-1 . . TRBV28 CASLGGLGRYNEQFF TGTGCCAGCTTGGGGGGCCTGGGGCGCTACAATGAGCAGTTCTTC
TRBJ2-5 . many TRBV20-1 CSATREGSKETQYF TGCAGTGCTACCCGTGAGGGATCTAAAGAGACCCAGTACTTC
TRBJ2-7 TRBD2 many TRBV7-9 CASSRGGYEQYF TGTGCCAGCAGCCGCGGGGGCTACGAGCAGTACTTC
TRBJ1-4 . few TRBV21-1 CASTSRESWEKLFF TGTGCCAGCACCTCACGGGAGTCCTGGGAAAAACTGTTTTTT
TRBJ2-5 TRBD2 few TRBV5-1 CASSSGRLAGEETQYF TGCGCCAGCAGCAGCGGGAGACTAGCGGGAGAGGAGACCCAGTACTTC
TRBJ2-1 TRBD2 few TRBV7-7 CASSLGLAGGPDNEQFF TGTGCCAGCAGCCTGGGACTAGCGGGAGGGCCGGACAATGAGCAGTTCTTC
TRBJ2-7 TRBD2 . TRBV7-2 CASSPDVWPSGGTSYEQYF TGTGCCAGCAGCCCCGATGTCTGGCCTAGCGGGGGGACTTCCTACGAGCAGTACTTC
TRBJ2-1 . . TRBV7-6 CASSSPRDHNEQFF TGTGCCAGCAGCTCCCCTCGGGACCACAATGAGCAGTTCTTC
TRBJ2-3 . . TRBV5-1 CASSSGLPDTQYF TGCGCCAGCAGCTCAGGTCTCCCAGATACGCAGTATTTT
TRBJ1-2 . many TRBV7-2 CASSLRINTYGYTF TGTGCCAGCAGCTTAAGGATAAACACCTATGGCTACACCTTC
TRBJ1-6 . many TRBV20-1 CSAPVLGDSPLHF TGCAGTGCCCCCGTTTTGGGGGATTCACCCCTCCACTTT
TRBJ2-7 TRBD1 many TRBV10-3 CANKADRGVNEQYF TGTGCCAACAAAGCCGACAGGGGCGTGAACGAGCAGTACTTC
TRBJ1-4 . . TRBV6-6 CASTPRVQEKLFF TGTGCCAGCACCCCCCGGGTGCAGGAAAAACTGTTTTTT
TRBJ1-1 . . TRBV29-1 CSVVGGGTEAFF TGCAGCGTTGTGGGAGGTGGGACTGAAGCTTTCTTT
TRBJ1-1 . few TRBV14 CASSQTRTEAFF TGTGCCAGCAGCCAAACACGCACTGAAGCTTTCTTT
TRBJ2-7 . . TRBV5-6 CASSLGALKRRPYEQYF TGTGCCAGCAGCTTGGGCGCGCTTAAACGGAGGCCCTACGAGCAGTACTTC
TRBJ2-1 . many TRBV6-6 CASSSLNEQFF TGTGCCAGCAGTTCCTTAAATGAGCAGTTCTTC
TRBJ2-5 . few TRBV18 CASSPRRTGEIQYF TGTGCCAGCTCACCGAGGAGGACCGGGGAGATCCAGTACTTC
TRBJ2-1 TRBD2 many TRBV28 CASRLAGANEQFF TGTGCCAGCAGGCTAGCGGGAGCCAATGAGCAGTTCTTC
TRBJ2-1 . . TRBV5-1 CASSLFVESSYNEQFF TGCGCCAGCAGCTTGTTTGTTGAAAGCTCCTACAATGAGCAGTTCTTC
TRBJ2-7 TRBD2 many TRBV20-1 CSALGPSGNLYEQYF TGCAGTGCCCTAGGCCCTAGCGGGAACCTCTACGAGCAGTACTTC